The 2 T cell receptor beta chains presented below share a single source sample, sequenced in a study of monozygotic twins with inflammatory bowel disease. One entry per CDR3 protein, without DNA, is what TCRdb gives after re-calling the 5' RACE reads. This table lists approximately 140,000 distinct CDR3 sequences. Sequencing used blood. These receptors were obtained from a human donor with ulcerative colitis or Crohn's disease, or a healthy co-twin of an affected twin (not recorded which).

The CDR3 reads CASSSGGLNEKLFF. The V and J genes are TRBV18 and TRBJ1-4; checking the TCRdb D call of TRBD1 is not possible without DNA. CDR3 length: 14 amino acids. In germline, CDR1 is KGHSH, CDR2 LQKENI.

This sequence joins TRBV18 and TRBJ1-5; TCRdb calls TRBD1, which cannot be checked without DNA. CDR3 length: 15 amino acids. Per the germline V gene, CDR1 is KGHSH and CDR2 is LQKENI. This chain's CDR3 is CASSPLAGENQPQHF.